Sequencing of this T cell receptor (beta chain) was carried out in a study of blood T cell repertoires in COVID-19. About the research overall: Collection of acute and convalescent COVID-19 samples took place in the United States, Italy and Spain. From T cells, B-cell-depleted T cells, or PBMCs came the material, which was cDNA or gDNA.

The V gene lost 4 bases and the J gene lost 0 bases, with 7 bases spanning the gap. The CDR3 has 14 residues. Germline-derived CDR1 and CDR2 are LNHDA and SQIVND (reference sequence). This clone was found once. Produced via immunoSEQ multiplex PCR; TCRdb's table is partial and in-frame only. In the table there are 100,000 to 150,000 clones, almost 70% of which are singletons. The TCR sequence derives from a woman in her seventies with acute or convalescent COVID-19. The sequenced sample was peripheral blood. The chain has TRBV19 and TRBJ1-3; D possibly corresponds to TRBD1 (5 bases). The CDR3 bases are TGTGCCAGTAGTAAAACAGGCTCTGGAAACACCATATATTTT. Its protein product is CASSKTGSGNTIYF.